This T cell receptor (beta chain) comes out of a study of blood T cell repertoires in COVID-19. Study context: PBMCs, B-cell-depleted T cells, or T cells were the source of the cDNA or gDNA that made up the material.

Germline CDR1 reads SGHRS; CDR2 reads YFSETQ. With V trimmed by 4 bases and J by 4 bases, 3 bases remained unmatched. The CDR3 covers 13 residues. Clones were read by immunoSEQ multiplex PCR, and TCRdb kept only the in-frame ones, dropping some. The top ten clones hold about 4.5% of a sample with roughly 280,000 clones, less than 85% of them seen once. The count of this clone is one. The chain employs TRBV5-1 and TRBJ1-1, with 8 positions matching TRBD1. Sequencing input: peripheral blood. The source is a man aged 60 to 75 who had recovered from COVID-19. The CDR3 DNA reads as TGCGCCAGCAGCCAGGGGGCGAGCACTGAAGCTTTCTTT. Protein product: CASSQGASTEAFF.